This T cell receptor (beta chain) was found in a study of T cell changes during pregnancy in multiple sclerosis. Per germline, CDR1 SGHRS and CDR2 YFSETQ. The CDR3 runs to 13 residues. Germline trimming cut 4 bases from V and 7 bases from J; bases unmatched to any gene: 5. Sequenced by immunoSEQ multiplex PCR; TCRdb stores in-frame clones only, minus some. The sample records approximately 26,000 clones, 85% to 90% being singletons. This sequence was found in a female donor with multiple sclerosis, enrolled in a pregnancy study. This chain uses TRBV5-1 with TRBJ1-2; TRBD1 matches at 9 bases. The sequences come from CD4+ T cells from peripheral blood mononuclear cells, collected in the second trimester of pregnancy. CDR3 sequence reads: CASSPGTGSGYTF. CDR3 in DNA: TGCGCCAGCAGCCCCGGGACAGGGAGTGGCTACACCTTC.